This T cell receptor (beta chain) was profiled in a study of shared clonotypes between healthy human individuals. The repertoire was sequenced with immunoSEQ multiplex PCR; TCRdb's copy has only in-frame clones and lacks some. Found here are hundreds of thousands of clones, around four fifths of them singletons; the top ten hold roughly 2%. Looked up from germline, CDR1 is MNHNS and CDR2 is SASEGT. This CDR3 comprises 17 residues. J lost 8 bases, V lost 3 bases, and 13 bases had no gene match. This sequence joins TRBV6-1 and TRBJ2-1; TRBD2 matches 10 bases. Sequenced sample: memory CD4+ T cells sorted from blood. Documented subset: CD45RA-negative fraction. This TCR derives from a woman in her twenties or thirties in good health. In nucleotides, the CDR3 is TGTGCCAGCAGTGACGGGAGAGTAGCGGGAGGTAGGGATGAGCAGTTCTTC. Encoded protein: CASSDGRVAGGRDEQFF.